The source of this TCR beta chain is a study of blood T cell repertoires in COVID-19. Losses at the gene ends were 6 bases for V and 8 bases for J; bases not matched to a gene: 10. The CDR3 covers 14 residues. In germline, CDR1 is SGHAT, CDR2 FQNNGV. This clone was seen more than once but under ten times. Repertoires were generated with immunoSEQ multiplex PCR, while TCRdb's copy carries only in-frame clones and drops some. The sample lists roughly 400,000 clones, roughly nine tenths occurring once. The sequence was obtained from a man aged 25-45 years who had recovered from COVID-19. This rearrangement joins TRBV11-2 to TRBJ2-1; the match to TRBD1 covers 7 bases. The source material was PBMCs or T cells enriched from blood (not recorded which). CDR3 amino acids: CASRRTGEWDEQFF. The CDR3 DNA reads as TGTGCCAGCAGGAGAACAGGGGAATGGGATGAGCAGTTCTTC.